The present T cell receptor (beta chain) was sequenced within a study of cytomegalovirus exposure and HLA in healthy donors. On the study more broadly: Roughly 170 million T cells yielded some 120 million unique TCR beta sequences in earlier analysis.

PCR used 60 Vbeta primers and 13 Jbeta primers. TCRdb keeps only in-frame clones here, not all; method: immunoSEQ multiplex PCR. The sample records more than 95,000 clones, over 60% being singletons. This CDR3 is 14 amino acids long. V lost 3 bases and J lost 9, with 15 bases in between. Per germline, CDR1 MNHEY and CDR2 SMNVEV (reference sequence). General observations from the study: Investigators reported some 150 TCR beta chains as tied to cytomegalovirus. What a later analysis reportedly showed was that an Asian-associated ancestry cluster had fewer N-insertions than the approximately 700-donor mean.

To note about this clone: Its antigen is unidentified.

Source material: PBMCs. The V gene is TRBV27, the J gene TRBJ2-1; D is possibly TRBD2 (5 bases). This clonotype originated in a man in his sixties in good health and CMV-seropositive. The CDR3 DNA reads TGTGCCAGCAGTTTGGGGAGACTCCTAACTGAGCAGTTCTTC. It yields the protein CASSLGRLLTEQFF.